The rows below give T cell receptor beta chains drawn from one sample of a study of technical replicates of blood from a few donors. The method was immunoSEQ multiplex PCR; TCRdb's version includes in-frame clones alone and lacks a portion of them. This table holds more than 90,000 clones, approximately 95% found once. The sequencing input was T cells isolated from PBMCs. These receptors originate from a human donor in good health. Each CDR3 is given with its conserved first and last residue. The order of the fields is clone size, D gene, V gene, J gene, CDR3 protein, CDR3 DNA. The D gene is left open where the match is weak. Some rows mark clone size as missing; the rest say once, few, many or name a class of expanded clone.

clone size: NA
D gene: NA
V gene: TRBV7-9
J gene: TRBJ2-2
CDR3 protein: CASSLPTGTGELFF
CDR3 DNA: TGTGCCAGCAGCCTCCCAACAGGGACCGGGGAGCTGTTTTTT

clone size: NA
D gene: NA
V gene: TRBV6-1
J gene: TRBJ1-1
CDR3 protein: CASSGSIPWSDTEAFF
CDR3 DNA: TGTGCCAGCAGTGGCTCGATCCCATGGTCGGACACTGAAGCTTTCTTT

clone size: NA
D gene: TRBD1
V gene: TRBV6-5
J gene: TRBJ1-2
CDR3 protein: CASSDRGLGYGYTF
CDR3 DNA: TGTGCCAGCAGCGACAGGGGCCTGGGGTATGGCTACACCTTC

clone size: few
D gene: NA
V gene: TRBV7-9
J gene: TRBJ1-5
CDR3 protein: CASSSRTGESNQPQHF
CDR3 DNA: TGTGCCAGCAGCTCCCGGACTGGCGAAAGCAATCAGCCCCAGCATTTT

clone size: NA
D gene: TRBD1
V gene: TRBV5-1
J gene: TRBJ1-1
CDR3 protein: CASRPGTGGPPLTPEAFF
CDR3 DNA: TGCGCCAGCAGGCCCGGGACAGGGGGACCCCCGCTTACTCCCGAAGCTTTCTTT

clone size: NA
D gene: TRBD1
V gene: TRBV6-1
J gene: TRBJ2-2
CDR3 protein: CASSAGGTGWTGELFF
CDR3 DNA: TGTGCCAGCAGTGCTGGGGGGACAGGATGGACCGGGGAGCTGTTTTTT

clone size: NA
D gene: TRBD2
V gene: TRBV4-1
J gene: TRBJ2-7
CDR3 protein: CASSQFRVELAGAPYEQYF
CDR3 DNA: TGCGCCAGCAGCCAATTTCGGGTGGAACTAGCGGGAGCACCCTACGAGCAGTACTTC

clone size: NA
D gene: NA
V gene: TRBV6-1
J gene: TRBJ1-5
CDR3 protein: CASSESGVQPQHF
CDR3 DNA: TGTGCCAGCAGTGAGTCAGGGGTTCAGCCCCAGCATTTT

clone size: NA
D gene: NA
V gene: TRBV19
J gene: TRBJ1-1
CDR3 protein: CASPQALNTEAFF
CDR3 DNA: TGTGCCAGTCCACAGGCGCTGAACACTGAAGCTTTCTTT

clone size: NA
D gene: NA
V gene: TRBV6-1
J gene: TRBJ2-3
CDR3 protein: CARRQPSTDTQYF
CDR3 DNA: TGTGCCAGGCGACAGCCAAGCACAGATACGCAGTATTTT

clone size: NA
D gene: TRBD1
V gene: TRBV5-1
J gene: TRBJ2-1
CDR3 protein: CASSQSWDSYNEQFF
CDR3 DNA: TGCGCCAGCAGCCAGTCATGGGACAGCTACAATGAGCAGTTCTTC

clone size: NA
D gene: NA
V gene: TRBV6-4
J gene: TRBJ1-2
CDR3 protein: CASSDSKALVKDGYTF
CDR3 DNA: TGTGCCAGCAGTGACTCGAAGGCCCTAGTAAAGGATGGCTACACCTTC

clone size: NA
D gene: NA
V gene: TRBV11-2
J gene: TRBJ1-4
CDR3 protein: CASSNSDRRGNEKLFF
CDR3 DNA: TGTGCCAGCAGCAACTCTGACAGGCGGGGGAATGAAAAACTGTTTTTT

clone size: NA
D gene: TRBD1
V gene: TRBV19
J gene: TRBJ1-3
CDR3 protein: CASRDRGSSGNTIYF
CDR3 DNA: TGTGCCAGTCGGGACAGGGGAAGCTCTGGAAACACCATATATTTT